The present TCR beta chain was sequenced within a study of response to subunit inactivated influenza vaccine. Study outcomes and limitations: Authors proposed each seasonal influenza vaccination draws in few new T cells.

This clonotype showed up just a few times. Its antigen is not identified. Via MiXCR, TCRdb re-called the RT-PCR reads, giving one row per CDR3 protein. The sample lists 150,000 to 200,000 distinct CDR3 sequences; more than 10% were seen once. Between the trimmed V and J ends, which lost 6 bases and 1 base, there was a span of 14 bases. The CDR3 runs 15 residues. The same specimen was also included in a second study, on T cells expressing NK-cell markers. Per that study: What made the TCR beta cDNA was 5'RACE template switching with UMIs. The authors sequenced eight donors, of whom seven were HCMV-seropositive and one was seronegative. With an anti-gamma-delta TCR antibody, sorting in several experiments was kept to alpha-beta TCR T cells. The dominant NKG2C+ clonotypes represented about 1.0-7.5% of CD8+ T cells in 6 or 7 donors.

The sequence was obtained from a man between 50 and 59 years old who received an inactivated influenza vaccine. The chain joins TRBV12-3 or TRBV12-4 to TRBJ2-3; the D gene is possibly TRBD1 (5 bases). Sequences were derived from CD8+ T cells sorted from PBMCs, sampled less than 13 days after vaccination. CDR3 in DNA: TGTGCCAGCAGCCAGACAGCCCGGGGCACAGATACGCAGTATTTT. Its translation: CASSQTARGTDTQYF.